A selection of T cell receptor beta chains follows, all from one sample in a study of shared clonotypes between healthy human individuals. The table came from immunoSEQ multiplex PCR; TCRdb's copy has only in-frame clones and leaves some out. Found here are roughly 650,000 clones, roughly 96% of them singletons; the top ten hold around 0.1%. Source material: naive CD8+ T cells sorted from blood. Receptor source: a woman in her twenties or thirties in good health. The CDR3 runs from the conserved cysteine through the conserved F or W. A D gene is named only where the DNA matches it firmly. The listing skips clone size in some rows; elsewhere it reads once, few, many or a size class.

clone_size,j_call,v_call,d_call,cdr3_nt,cdr3_aa
NA,TRBJ1-1,TRBV7-2,NA,TGTGCCAGCATCCCGCAGTCCTCTAACACTGAAGCTTTCTTT,CASIPQSSNTEAFF
once,TRBJ2-7,TRBV2,NA,TGTGCCGTTGTCGGGGCACGCTCCTACGAGCAGTACTTC,CAVVGARSYEQYF
NA,TRBJ2-1,TRBV2,NA,TGTGCCAGCAGTTTCCGACTAGAGGGGGAGGGCGGCCTCTTC,CASSFRLEGEGGLF
NA,TRBJ2-3,TRBV19,TRBD2,TGTGCCAGTAGTATCCTAGCGGGAATCACAGATACGCAGTATTTT,CASSILAGITDTQYF
NA,TRBJ1-5,TRBV9,TRBD1,TGTGCCAGCAGCGCCGGGACAGGGGGAGGTCAGCCCCAGCATTTT,CASSAGTGGGQPQHF
NA,TRBJ2-1,TRBV6-6,NA,TGTGCCAGCAGCCAAAGAGCAGGGCCCTACAATGAGCAGTTCTTC,CASSQRAGPYNEQFF
once,TRBJ2-2,TRBV5-4,NA,TGTGCCAGCAGCCAGGGGGGTTTAGGGACCGGGGAGCTGTTTTTT,CASSQGGLGTGELFF
NA,TRBJ1-3,TRBV6-1,NA,TGTGCCAGCAGTGACCGCTCTGGAAACACCATATATTTT,CASSDRSGNTIYF
NA,TRBJ2-7,TRBV4-1,TRBD2,TGCGCCAGCAGCCAAGATAACGGGAGGGCCTACGAGCAGTACTTC,CASSQDNGRAYEQYF
once,TRBJ2-1,TRBV7-2,TRBD2,TGTGCCAGCAGCTTATCTAGCGGGAGCCCTCTAATTAACAATGAGCAGTTCTTC,CASSLSSGSPLINNEQFF
NA,TRBJ2-1,TRBV5-1,NA,TGCGCCAGCAGCTTTGTCGGGAGAGGTATTGAGCAGTTCTTC,CASSFVGRGIEQFF
once,TRBJ2-3,TRBV12-5,TRBD2,TGTGCTAGTGGTTACGGACTAGCGCAAGATACGCAGTATTTT,CASGYGLAQDTQYF
NA,TRBJ2-1,TRBV4-1,TRBD2,TGCGCCAGCAGCCAAGATTCTCCCGGACTAGCGGGAGACACTGAGCAGTTCTTC,CASSQDSPGLAGDTEQFF
NA,TRBJ1-1,TRBV28,NA,TGTGCCAGCAGAGACACACTAAGTTCTCCTGAAGCTTTCTTT,CASRDTLSSPEAFF
NA,TRBJ2-7,TRBV13,TRBD2,TGTGCCAGCAGCCAGGGACTAGCGGGAGAAGGCTACGAGCAGTACTTC,CASSQGLAGEGYEQYF
NA,TRBJ1-1,TRBV28,NA,TGTGCCAGCAGCCCCGGTGGGAACACTGAAGCTTTCTTT,CASSPGGNTEAFF
NA,TRBJ2-7,TRBV6-5,NA,TGTGCCAGCAGTTATGTGGGGAGCTACGAGCAGTACTTC,CASSYVGSYEQYF
once,TRBJ1-5,TRBV28,NA,TGTGCCAGCACTCGGGCACGTGGCAATCAGCCCCAGCATTTT,CASTRARGNQPQHF
NA,TRBJ1-2,TRBV27,TRBD1,TGTGCCAGCAGTCCGGGGACAGGGGGCGACTATGGCTACACCTTC,CASSPGTGGDYGYTF
once,TRBJ2-2,TRBV6-5,NA,TGTGCCAGCAGTTACGAGCTCGCGAACACCGGGGAGCTGTTTTTT,CASSYELANTGELFF
NA,TRBJ1-1,TRBV27,TRBD1,TGTGCCAGCAAACTGGGACAGGGGGTCAACCCGAACACTGAAGCTTTCTTT,CASKLGQGVNPNTEAFF
NA,TRBJ2-5,TRBV5-1,NA,TGCGCCAGCAGCTTGAGGAACAGGGTGTGGGAGACCCAGTACTTC,CASSLRNRVWETQYF
NA,TRBJ2-3,TRBV6-1,NA,TGTGCCAGCAGTGATGCCTCAGCAAATACGCAGTATTTT,CASSDASANTQYF
NA,TRBJ2-1,TRBV21-1,NA,TGTGCCAGCAGCAAAGTACGGGGGCACCCCTACAATGAGCAGTTCTTC,CASSKVRGHPYNEQFF
NA,TRBJ2-7,TRBV6-1,NA,TGTGCCAGCAGTGAACCCTCCCGCCACTACGAGCAGTACTTC,CASSEPSRHYEQYF
NA,TRBJ2-7,TRBV27,NA,TGTGCCAGCAGTTTATCGTCCGGCAGTACCTACGAGCAGTACTTC,CASSLSSGSTYEQYF
NA,TRBJ2-7,TRBV28,TRBD1,TGTGCCAGCAGTTTAGGGACAGGGGACCTCCACCGATTC,CASSLGTGDLHRF
NA,TRBJ1-1,TRBV5-1,NA,TGCGCCAGCAGCCTGACCCGACAGGTCTTTAACACTGAAGCTTTCTTT,CASSLTRQVFNTEAFF
once,TRBJ2-7,TRBV5-1,NA,TGCGCCAGCAGCTACCAGATTGGAAGAGTCTACGAGCAGTACTTC,CASSYQIGRVYEQYF
NA,TRBJ2-7,TRBV28,TRBD2,TGTGCCAGCAGTCCCGGACTAGCGGGAGAGGTGCAGTACTTC,CASSPGLAGEVQYF
once,TRBJ2-7,TRBV6-1,TRBD1,TGTGCCAGCAGTCCGACAGGGGGCTACGAGCAGTACTTC,CASSPTGGYEQYF
NA,TRBJ1-5,TRBV13,NA,TGTGCCAGCAGCTTGGGGTCTGAGATCCAGCATTTT,CASSLGSEIQHF
NA,TRBJ2-1,TRBV6-5,NA,TGTGCCAGCAGTTGGGCGGGGTACAATGAGCAGTTCTTC,CASSWAGYNEQFF
NA,TRBJ1-1,TRBV7-8,NA,TGTGCCACCAGACATGGGGGGCCCGTAACTGAAGCTTTCTTT,CATRHGGPVTEAFF
NA,TRBJ2-5,TRBV28,NA,TGTGCCAGCAGTTTATCCGGCAGACAAGAGACCCAGTACTTC,CASSLSGRQETQYF
NA,TRBJ2-6,TRBV9,NA,TGTGCCAGCAGCCCCCCTTCCTCTGGGGCCAACGTCCTGACTTTC,CASSPPSSGANVLTF
NA,TRBJ2-5,TRBV10-1,TRBD2,TGCGCCAGCAGTGACTGGAAAGGACTAGCGGAGCAAGAGACCCAGTACTTC,CASSDWKGLAEQETQYF
NA,TRBJ2-1,TRBV2,NA,TGTGCCAGCGGGGAGAGCGGGTGGGATGAGCAGTTCTTC,CASGESGWDEQFF
NA,TRBJ2-3,TRBV4-1,TRBD2,TGCGCCAGCAGCCAAAGCGGGGCCACAGATACGCAGTATTTT,CASSQSGATDTQYF
once,TRBJ2-7,TRBV19,NA,TGTGCCAGTAGTACCGGGACGGTGAACTACGAGCAGTACTTC,CASSTGTVNYEQYF
NA,TRBJ2-1,TRBV5-6,NA,TGTGCCAGCACCCTTGACGATGACAATGAGCAGTTCTTC,CASTLDDDNEQFF
NA,TRBJ2-2,TRBV15,TRBD1,TGTGCCACCAGCAGAGATCTTGACAGGGCGAAGCTGTTTTTT,CATSRDLDRAKLFF
NA,TRBJ2-7,TRBV27,TRBD2,TGTGCCAGCAGTCCCAGGACTAGCGGAGTATACGAGCAGTACTTC,CASSPRTSGVYEQYF
NA,TRBJ1-2,TRBV28,TRBD1,TGTGCCAGCAGACAAAGGGGTATCGGGACAGGGTCTGTTGGCTACACCTTC,CASRQRGIGTGSVGYTF
once,TRBJ2-1,TRBV11-2,NA,TGTGCCAGCAGCTACCCGGGACAAAACTACAATGAGCAGTTCTTC,CASSYPGQNYNEQFF
NA,TRBJ1-4,TRBV5-5,TRBD1,TGTGCCAGCAGCACGGGACAGGGCCATGAAAAACTGTTTTTT,CASSTGQGHEKLFF
NA,TRBJ1-2,TRBV27,TRBD1,TGTGCCAGCAGTCCAAGTACAGGGGAGACTAACTATGGCTACACCTTC,CASSPSTGETNYGYTF
NA,TRBJ2-7,TRBV7-8,TRBD1,TGTGCCAGCAGCTTAGAGGGACAGGGGTCCCACGAGCAGTACTTC,CASSLEGQGSHEQYF
few,TRBJ2-2,TRBV25-1,NA,TGTGCCAGCAGTGAGAGGTACACCGGGGAGCTGTTTTTT,CASSERYTGELFF
once,TRBJ2-7,TRBV28,NA,TGTGCCAGCAGCGTAATGGCTCTGGACGAGCAGTACTTC,CASSVMALDEQYF
NA,TRBJ1-5,TRBV6-5,TRBD1,TGTGCCACCTCAGGGGGCAGCTACAATCAGCCCCAGCATTTT,CATSGGSYNQPQHF
NA,TRBJ2-7,TRBV7-9,NA,TGTGCCAGCAGCCATATAGGACCGGCGCCCTACGAGCAGTACTTC,CASSHIGPAPYEQYF
NA,TRBJ2-1,TRBV7-6,TRBD1,TGTGCCAGCAGCACGCGGGGACAGGGGTCCCACAATGAGCAGTTCTTC,CASSTRGQGSHNEQFF
NA,TRBJ1-1,TRBV30,NA,TGTACCTGGAGTGAAGGGCACGCCGCTTTCTTT,CTWSEGHAAFF
NA,TRBJ2-5,TRBV6-6,NA,TGTGCCAGCAGTTACACGGGGCTCGGGGAGACCCAGTACTTC,CASSYTGLGETQYF